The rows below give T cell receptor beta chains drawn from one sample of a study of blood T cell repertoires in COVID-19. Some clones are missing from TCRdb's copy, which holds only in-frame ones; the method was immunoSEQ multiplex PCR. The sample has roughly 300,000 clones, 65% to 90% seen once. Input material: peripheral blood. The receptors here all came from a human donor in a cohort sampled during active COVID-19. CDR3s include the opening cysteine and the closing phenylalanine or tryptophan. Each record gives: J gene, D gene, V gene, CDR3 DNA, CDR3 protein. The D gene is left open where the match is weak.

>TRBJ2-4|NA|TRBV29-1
TGCAGCGTTGAAATGGGGGGGCTGGGCATTCAGTACTTC
CSVEMGGLGIQYF
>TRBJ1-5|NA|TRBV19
TGTGCCAGTAGTATAAGGGCAGGGAGGAGCCAGCCCCAGCATTTT
CASSIRAGRSQPQHF
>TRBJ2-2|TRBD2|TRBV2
TGTGCCAGCCGACTAGCGGGAGACACCGGGGAGCTGTTTTTT
CASRLAGDTGELFF
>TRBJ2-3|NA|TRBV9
TGTGCCAGCAGCGTAGATGGGAGGTCCACAGATACGCAGTATTTT
CASSVDGRSTDTQYF
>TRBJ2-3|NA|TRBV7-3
TGTGCCAGCAGCTTAACCTGGGCCACAGATACGCAGTATTTT
CASSLTWATDTQYF
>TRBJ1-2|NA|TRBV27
TGTGCCAGCAGTTTGCAGGGGCCCGCCTCCACTTATGGCTACACCTTC
CASSLQGPASTYGYTF
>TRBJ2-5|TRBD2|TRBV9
TGTGCCAGCAGCGTAGAGGGCGGGAGAGCTTCAGAGACCCAGTACTTC
CASSVEGGRASETQYF
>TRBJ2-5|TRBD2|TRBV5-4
TGTGCCAGCAGCTTTGCTAGCGGGAACCAAGAGACCCAGTACTTC
CASSFASGNQETQYF
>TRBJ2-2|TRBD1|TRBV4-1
TGCGCCAGCAGCCAGCGTCAACAGGGGGCCGGGGAGCTGTTTTTT
CASSQRQQGAGELFF
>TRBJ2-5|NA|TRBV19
TGTGCCAGTAGTATAGACTTACTAGGACTAGAGACCCAGTACTTC
CASSIDLLGLETQYF
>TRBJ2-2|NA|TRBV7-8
TGTGCCAGCAGCCCAGCCAGGGCGAACACCGGGGAGCTGTTTTTT
CASSPARANTGELFF